This TCR beta chain appears in the sequencing data of a study of cytomegalovirus exposure and HLA in healthy donors. Study summary: Assignment to the Caucasian-associated ancestry cluster applied to approximately 80% of the approximately 360 genotyped donors.

This CDR3 is built from 13 residues. Germline V gene data show CDR1 as MGHDK and CDR2 as SYGVNS. Turning to this clone: Its specificity is unknown.

The study, taken as a whole, reports: A few of the chains that were CMV-associated were confirmed in vitro to be specific for CMV antigens.

60 Vbeta and 13 Jbeta primers were used in PCR. TCRdb's copy holds only in-frame clones and misses some; the assay was immunoSEQ multiplex PCR. The data hold around 130,000 clones, with roughly 80% observed a single time. Donors showed nominal health when sampled, although they likely had unrecorded immune exposures. This TCR was sampled from a female donor in good health and CMV-seronegative. The material sequenced was PBMCs. This chain uses TRBV25-1 with TRBJ2-4; no reliable D call. CDR3 sequence (DNA): TGTGTCCCCAGGTCGCTAGCCAAAAACATTCAGTACTTC. It yields the protein CVPRSLAKNIQYF.